A single sample is the source of the 30 T cell receptor beta chains below, sequenced in a study of blood T cell repertoires in COVID-19. TCRdb's copy holds only in-frame clones and misses some; the assay was immunoSEQ multiplex PCR. The sample lists more than 95,000 clones, 85% to 90% occurring once. Material for sequencing was peripheral blood. These TCRs come from a human donor in a cohort sampled during active COVID-19.

This chain links TRBV7-2 with TRBJ2-1, with 7 bases lining up with TRBD1. This CDR3 is 16 amino acids long. The V and J ends lost 5 bases and 7 bases, in that order; junction bases with no gene match: 14. Germline V gives CDR1 SGHTA, CDR2 FQGNSA. CDR3 residues: CASSTNAPTQGNEQFF. CDR3 DNA: TGTGCCAGCAGCACCAACGCCCCAACACAGGGGAATGAGCAGTTCTTC.

This sequence joins TRBV6-5 and TRBJ1-6; 7 positions agree with TRBD1. The junction had 11 bases not matched to a gene; V was cut back by 7 bases and J by 8 bases. Germline assignment: CDR1 MNHEY and CDR2 SVGAGI. The CDR3 has 15 residues. This chain's CDR3 is CASTSNNRGYSPLHF. CDR3 DNA sequence: TGTGCCAGCACCTCGAACAACAGGGGATATTCACCCCTCCACTTT.

This chain uses TRBV6-2 or TRBV6-3 with TRBJ1-5; weak D call: TRBD1 (5 bases). Germline V gene sequence: CDR1 MNHEY, CDR2 SVGEGT. V was pared by 2 bases and J by 7 bases, with 21 bases between. The CDR3 totals 17 residues. As DNA, the CDR3 is TGTGCCAGCAGTTACCGTTGGTTAGGGGCTGAACCCCAGCCCCAGCATTTT. Translating gives CASSYRWLGAEPQPQHF.

The V and J genes are TRBV18 and TRBJ2-1; TRBD2 matches at 12 bases. The CDR3 is made up of 15 amino acids. CDR1 is KGHSH and CDR2 is LQKENI in the germline V gene. With V trimmed by 0 bases and J by 6 bases, 0 bases remained unmatched. The CDR3 DNA sequence: TGTGCCAGCTCACCACCGGGACTAGCGGGCAATGAGCAGTTCTTC. It is translated as CASSPPGLAGNEQFF.

This chain joins TRBV7-6 and TRBJ1-2; perhaps TRBD1 as D (6 bases). From germline, CDR1 is SGHVS and CDR2 FNYEAQ. The ends were cut back, 5 bases at V and 4 bases at J, with 14 bases in the middle. The CDR3 spans 14 residues. The chain's CDR3 is CASSPVAGAYGYTF. For the CDR3, the DNA is TGTGCCAGCAGCCCCGTGGCAGGGGCCTATGGCTACACCTTC.

The CDR3 region has the DNA TGTGCCAGCAGCCCTACTAGCGGAACAGATACGCAGTATTTT. It yields the protein CASSPTSGTDTQYF. The rearrangement joins TRBV11-3 to TRBJ2-3, with 8 positions matching TRBD2. The CDR3 has 14 residues. Trimming cost V 5 bases and J 3 bases; bases outside gene matches: 4. In germline, CDR1 is SGHNT, CDR2 YENEEA.

V usage is TRBV6-2 or TRBV6-3 and J usage is TRBJ1-2; 7 nucleotides match TRBD1. The trim removed 2 bases at V and 4 bases at J, leaving 19 bases unmatched. This CDR3 has 19 amino acids. Per the germline V gene, CDR1 is MNHEY and CDR2 is SVGEGT. The CDR3 coding sequence is TGTGCCAGCAGTTACATCCCAGGGGGTGACCAGAACTCCTTCTATGGCTACACCTTC. The encoded protein is CASSYIPGGDQNSFYGYTF.

This chain joins TRBV28 and TRBJ1-5; D is uncertain. Germline lookup yields CDR1 MDHEN and CDR2 SYDVKM. This CDR3 is built from 16 residues. The V end lost 0 bases, the J end lost 6 bases, and 15 bases lay between the germline ends. The CDR3 loop reads CASSLWSRTAGQPQHF. CDR3 DNA sequence: TGTGCCAGCAGTTTATGGAGCAGGACCGCGGGTCAGCCCCAGCATTTT.

The rearrangement uses TRBV28 and TRBJ2-7; maybe TRBD2 (5 bases). V was trimmed by 7 bases and J by 6 bases, leaving 13 bases between them. CDR1 is MDHEN, CDR2 SYDVKM, per germline. This CDR3 contains 12 residues. The CDR3 sequence: CASKPSGSEQYF. The CDR3 nucleotides are TGTGCCAGCAAACCGTCGGGGAGCGAGCAGTACTTC.

A single count supports this clone. The V and J genes are TRBV5-1 and TRBJ2-7; tentatively, D is TRBD2 (6 bases). V was trimmed by 3 bases and J by 0 bases, leaving 16 bases between them. This CDR3 comprises 16 residues. In germline, CDR1 is SGHRS, CDR2 YFSETQ. CDR3 bases: TGCGCCAGCAGCTCCGCCGGCGGGATTAGCTCCTACGAGCAGTACTTC. Encoded protein: CASSSAGGISSYEQYF.

The chain uses TRBV11-3 and TRBJ1-6; D ambiguous. This CDR3 is built from 17 residues. Trimming cost V 1 base and J 5 bases, with 15 bases left between them. Germline CDR1 reads SGHNT; CDR2 reads YENEEA. The CDR3 is CASSLAVRGRNNSPLHF. The CDR3 DNA is TGTGCCAGCAGCTTAGCCGTCCGGGGAAGGAATAATTCACCCCTCCACTTT.

The chain links TRBV5-1 to TRBJ2-5; D might be TRBD1 (5 bases). V lost 2 bases to trimming and J lost 1 base, with 9 bases between them. The CDR3 length is 14 residues. Germline CDR1 reads SGHRS; CDR2 reads YFSETQ. This CDR3 reads CASSLGHVQETQYF. The DNA of the CDR3 is TGCGCCAGCAGCTTAGGACACGTCCAAGAGACCCAGTACTTC.

The chain has TRBV28 and TRBJ2-5, with D uncertain. V lost 2 bases and J 7 bases, leaving 11 bases between the germline ends. Per germline, CDR1 MDHEN and CDR2 SYDVKM. The CDR3 covers 13 residues. The CDR3 loop reads CASSLQPESTQYF. CDR3 nucleotide sequence: TGTGCCAGCAGTTTACAGCCGGAGTCGACCCAGTACTTC.

The genes are TRBV5-1 and TRBJ2-6; D not certain. V lost 1 base to trimming and J lost 4 bases, with 12 bases between them. CDR1 SGHRS and CDR2 YFSETQ come from the germline V gene. There are 16 residues in the CDR3. The CDR3 DNA sequence: TGCGCCAGCAGCTTGCTGGCCGGAGTGGGGGCCAACGTCCTGACTTTC. Translating gives CASSLLAGVGANVLTF.

The chain recombines TRBV18 with TRBJ2-1, with 14 bases that match TRBD2. Germline assignment: CDR1 KGHSH and CDR2 LQKENI. This CDR3 has 16 residues. The V and J ends lost 0 bases and 8 bases, in that order; junction bases with no gene match: 3. This CDR3 is CASSPPGTSGGHEQFF. The CDR3 region has the DNA TGTGCCAGCTCACCACCTGGGACTAGCGGGGGCCATGAGCAGTTCTTC.

The V and J genes are TRBV10-3 and TRBJ2-1; D is unresolved. This CDR3 has 14 amino acids. Germline assignment: CDR1 ENHRY and CDR2 SYGVKD. Trimming took off 7 bases at V and 1 base at J, with 11 bases between the two ends. CDR3 region: CAINPAVSYNEQFF. The CDR3 DNA is TGTGCCATCAATCCCGCAGTGTCCTACAATGAGCAGTTCTTC.

The chain links TRBV5-4 to TRBJ2-1; D remains unclear. There are 16 residues in the CDR3. The V and J ends lost 4 bases and 0 bases respectively, with 14 bases between them. Germline CDR1 is SGHNT and CDR2 is YYREEE (reference sequence). CDR3 bases: TGTGCCAGCAGCCGCCATACTCCGAGCTCCTACAATGAGCAGTTCTTC. It encodes CASSRHTPSSYNEQFF.

The V and J genes are TRBV21-1 and TRBJ1-4; the D segment call TRBD1 is taken from the table without a DNA check. TRBV21-1 is given as a pseudogene. The CDR3 runs to 18 residues. The CDR3 region is CASRGRPRGGSSNEKLFF. CDR3 coding DNA: TGTGCCAGCAGGGGCCGTCCTAGAGGGGGTTCGTCTAATGAAAAACTGTTTTTT.

This clone was picked up one time. J is TRBJ2-1 and V is TRBV7-3; TRBD1 agrees at 9 bases. The CDR3 consists of 15 residues. V lost 2 bases, J lost 5 bases, and 4 bases stayed unmatched. The germline V gene encodes CDR1 SGHTA and CDR2 FQGTGA. CDR3 in DNA: TGTGCCAGCAGCTTAGACAGGGGGACTCACAATGAGCAGTTCTTC. It yields the protein CASSLDRGTHNEQFF.

Only a few counts were recorded for this clone. The chain joins TRBV9 to TRBJ2-7; 7 positions agree with TRBD1. CDR1 is SGDLS and CDR2 is YYNGEE in the germline V gene. This CDR3 has 15 amino acids. The V segment lost 3 bases and the J segment 2 bases; nucleotides outside the gene matches: 8. Here the CDR3 DNA reads TGTGCCAGCAGCGCTTGGGGGACAGTCCCCTACGAGCAGTACTTC. As protein: CASSAWGTVPYEQYF.

The CDR3 DNA follows: TGTGCCAGCACCCACCGTCAGGGGGCGGAAGATACGCAGTATTTT. Its protein product is CASTHRQGAEDTQYF. This chain connects TRBV28 to TRBJ2-3; 8 bases are a match to TRBD1. Germline CDR1 is MDHEN and CDR2 is SYDVKM. Trimming at V came to 7 bases and at J to 5 bases, leaving 11 bases not matched to a gene. The CDR3 is 15 amino acids.

The chain links TRBV6-5 to TRBJ2-3; perhaps TRBD2 as D (6 bases). Trimming removed 7 bases at V and 6 bases at J, with 20 bases between. The CDR3 extends over 15 amino acids. CDR1 and CDR2 from the germline V gene are MNHEY and SVGAGI. The DNA of the CDR3 is TGTGCCAGCACCTCAGCTAGCCTGGGGAGGGATACGCAGTATTTT. The encoded protein is CASTSASLGRDTQYF.

The rearrangement links TRBV28 to TRBJ1-2; TRBD1 is a possible D gene (5 bases). Trimming pared 3 bases from V and 3 bases from J, leaving 23 bases between. This CDR3 is 18 amino acids long. The germline V gene encodes CDR1 MDHEN and CDR2 SYDVKM. CDR3 sequence: CASSLARYRRLTDYGYTF. The CDR3 bases are TGTGCCAGCAGTTTGGCAAGGTACAGGAGATTGACGGACTATGGCTACACCTTC.

The CDR3 loop reads CASSLGGGGDYGYTF. The CDR3 DNA is TGTGCCAGCAGTTTAGGTGGGGGAGGGGACTATGGCTACACCTTC. This chain links TRBV28 with TRBJ1-2; tentative D call: TRBD1 (5 bases). Germline CDR1 and CDR2: MDHEN and SYDVKM. CDR3 length: 15 residues. Trimming removed 2 bases at V and 3 bases at J, with 13 bases between.

The rearrangement joins TRBV6-5 to TRBJ1-3; 10 positions agree with TRBD1. The CDR3 sequence is 14 residues long. V dropped 6 bases and J dropped 8; count of bases not matched to a gene: 7. Germline CDR1 is MNHEY and CDR2 is SVGAGI. CDR3 DNA sequence: TGTGCCAGCAGACTCGGGACAGGGGCACACACCATATATTTT. It encodes CASRLGTGAHTIYF.

This chain links TRBV18 with TRBJ1-1, with D maybe TRBD1 (6 bases). The CDR3 is 12 residues long. Trimming removed 4 bases from V and 9 bases from J, with 12 bases in between. The V gene's germline CDR1 is KGHSH and CDR2 LQKENI. The CDR3 coding sequence is TGTGCCAGCTCACTCGGACAGTCCCAAGCTTTCTTT. It yields the protein CASSLGQSQAFF.

The rearrangement links TRBV19 to TRBJ1-4; D is unresolved. The CDR3 runs to 13 residues. CDR1 and CDR2 from the germline V gene are LNHDA and SQIVND (reference sequence). V was shortened by 6 bases and J by 4 bases, with 9 bases between the two germline ends. Written as DNA, the CDR3 is TGTGCCAGTAGGGGAGTAATTAATGAAAAACTGTTTTTT. As protein: CASRGVINEKLFF.

This clone appeared a single time. The rearrangement joins TRBV28 to TRBJ2-6; TRBD1 matches at 7 bases. With 1 base clipped from V and 0 bases from J, the junction kept 6 bases outside the gene matches. CDR1 and CDR2 (germline): MDHEN, SYDVKM. CDR3 length: 18 residues. CDR3 protein: CASSLSRDSPSGANVLTF. In DNA, the CDR3 is TGTGCCAGCAGTTTATCTAGGGACAGCCCCTCTGGGGCCAACGTCCTGACTTTC.

The chain joins TRBV3-1 (or the pseudogene TRBV3-2) to TRBJ2-7; TRBD2 is a possible D gene (5 bases). Per germline, CDR1 LGHDT and CDR2 YNNKEL (reference sequence). Trimming pared 0 bases from V and 5 bases from J, leaving 8 bases between. This CDR3 has 13 residues. CDR3 sequence reads: CASSQELGHEQYF. In DNA form, the CDR3 reads TGTGCCAGCAGCCAAGAACTAGGTCACGAGCAGTACTTC.

The rearrangement links TRBV29-1 to TRBJ1-2; perhaps TRBD1 as D (5 bases). The CDR3 sequence is 16 residues long. Trimming pared 6 bases from V and 2 bases from J, leaving 22 bases between. CDR1 SQVTM and CDR2 ANQGSEA come from the germline V gene. The CDR3 spells CSVPGGVSSLNYGYTF. The CDR3 coding sequence is TGCAGCGTGCCTGGGGGGGTCTCTTCCCTAAACTATGGCTACACCTTC.